Shown below are 12 T cell receptor beta chains from a single sample sequenced in a study of cytomegalovirus exposure and HLA in healthy donors. The PCR was carried out with 60 Vbeta primers and 13 Jbeta primers. The repertoire was sequenced with immunoSEQ multiplex PCR; TCRdb's copy has only in-frame clones and lacks some. There are roughly 90,000 clones in the sample; around four fifths occur only once, and approximately 7.5% lies in the top ten. The material sequenced was PBMCs. These receptor sequences come from a young man in good health and CMV-seronegative.

The genes are TRBV18 and TRBJ2-1; D is uncertain. Trimming took 2 bases from V and 7 from J, leaving 15 bases between them. The CDR3 contains 15 residues. CDR1 KGHSH and CDR2 LQKENI come from the germline V gene. CDR3 bases: TGTGCCAGCTCACCAATAGCAACATATGGGAATGAGCAGTTCTTC. It encodes CASSPIATYGNEQFF.

The V call is TRBV14, the J call TRBJ2-1; 8 bases align to TRBD1. After removal of 6 bases from V and 5 bases from J, the junction contained 6 bases not matched to a gene. The V gene's germline CDR1 is SGHDN and CDR2 FVKESK. The CDR3 loop spans 14 amino acids. CDR3 loop: CASRGQGWDNEQFF. CDR3 in DNA: TGTGCCAGCAGAGGACAGGGATGGGACAATGAGCAGTTCTTC.

The gene calls are TRBV9 and TRBJ2-1, with 12 bases fitting TRBD2. Germline V gene lookup returns CDR1 SGDLS and CDR2 YYNGEE. The V gene end was trimmed by 1 base and the J gene end by 5 bases; junction bases not matched to a gene: 1. CDR3 length equals 15 residues. The CDR3 spells CASSVRLAGDNEQFF. For the CDR3, the DNA is TGTGCCAGCAGCGTAAGACTAGCGGGGGACAATGAGCAGTTCTTC.

This chain joins TRBV6-6 and TRBJ1-5; tentative D call: TRBD1 (5 bases). From germline, CDR1 is MNHNY and CDR2 SVGAGI (reference sequence). This CDR3 is built from 13 residues. Trimming cost V 9 bases and J 5 bases, with 14 bases left between them. CDR3 in DNA: TGTGCCAGTGGGCAGGGTAGTGATCAGCCCCAGCATTTT. Protein sequence: CASGQGSDQPQHF.

The V gene is TRBV6-5, the J gene TRBJ1-1, with a weak D call TRBD1 (6 bases). Germline V CDR1 and CDR2: MNHEY, SVGAGI. There are 14 residues in the CDR3. V lost 2 bases, J lost 6 bases, and 13 bases lay in between. The CDR3 DNA reads as TGTGCCAGCAGTTACAGGGGGAGGGAAGCTGAAGCTTTCTTT. Protein sequence: CASSYRGREAEAFF.

A single count supports this clone. The J gene is TRBJ2-5, the V gene TRBV5-1; 8 nucleotides agree with TRBD1. There are 15 residues in the CDR3. V lost 4 bases to trimming and J lost 5 bases; unmatched junction nucleotides: 10. In germline, CDR1 is SGHRS, CDR2 YFSETQ. CDR3 residues: CASSLGAGGAETQYF. DNA for the CDR3: TGCGCCAGCAGCCTTGGGGCAGGGGGCGCGGAGACCCAGTACTTC. Supplemented by reference TRBV5-1 and TRBJ2-5, the full variable domain reads KAGVTQTPRYLIKTRGQQVTLSCSPISGHRSVSWYQQTPGQGLQFLFEYFSETQRNKGNFPGRFSGRQFSNSRSEMNVSTLELGDSALYLCASSLGAGGAETQYFGPGTRLLVL.

V and J are TRBV5-8 and TRBJ2-4, with D uncertain. CDR1 is SGHTS, CDR2 YDEGEE, per germline. The CDR3 runs to 13 residues. Trimming took off 4 bases at V and 0 bases at J, with 5 bases between the two ends. CDR3: CASSQLAKNIQYF. In nucleotides, the CDR3 is TGTGCCAGCAGCCAGTTAGCCAAAAACATTCAGTACTTC. Full variable domain (rest looked up from reference TRBV5-8 and TRBJ2-4): EAGVTQSPTHLIKTRGQQATLRCSPISGHTSVYWYQQALGLGLQFLLWYDEGEERNRGNFPPRFSGRQFPNYSSELNVNALELEDSALYLCASSQLAKNIQYFGAGTRLSVL.

The chain has TRBV5-5 and TRBJ1-5; TRBD1 matches at 7 bases. In germline, CDR1 is SGHKS, CDR2 YYEKEE (reference sequence). This CDR3 has 18 amino acids. V was pared by 4 bases and J by 0 bases, with 13 bases of the junction left unmatched. The CDR3 sequence is CASSPKSPGQHSNQPQHF. The CDR3, as DNA: TGTGCCAGCAGCCCGAAATCTCCGGGACAGCATAGCAATCAGCCCCAGCATTTT.

This chain links TRBV30 with TRBJ2-1; 8 nucleotides align to TRBD2. The CDR3 length is 13 residues. Germline lookup yields CDR1 GTSNPN and CDR2 SVGIG (reference sequence). J was trimmed by 2 bases and V by 8 bases; bases with no gene match: 5. CDR3 sequence reads: CAKRGSAYNEQFF. CDR3 coding DNA: TGTGCCAAGCGGGGGTCTGCCTACAATGAGCAGTTCTTC.

This chain joins TRBV4-2 and TRBJ2-2, with 7 positions matching TRBD1. V trimming: 0 bases; J trimming: 4 bases; junction bases outside the gene matches: 8. The CDR3 loop spans 17 amino acids. Looked up from germline, CDR1 is LGHNA and CDR2 is YNFKEQ. The CDR3 is CASSQDVEGAGTGELFF. DNA of the CDR3: TGTGCCAGCAGCCAAGACGTAGAGGGGGCGGGCACCGGGGAGCTGTTTTTT.

V and J are TRBV14 and TRBJ1-6; tentative D call: TRBD1 (5 bases). In germline, CDR1 is SGHDN, CDR2 FVKESK. Trimming took 3 bases from V and 7 from J, leaving 10 bases between them. This CDR3 is 14 amino acids long. For the CDR3, the DNA is TGTGCCAGCAGCCAGACAGCGTGGAATTCACCCCTCCACTTT. Its protein is CASSQTAWNSPLHF.

This clone was recorded many times. The rearrangement uses TRBV6-1 and TRBJ1-4; a possible D gene is TRBD1 (5 bases). CDR3 length equals 15 residues. Germline V gene sequence: CDR1 MNHNS, CDR2 SASEGT. The germline V and J ends were trimmed by 1 base and 8 bases, with 14 bases remaining between them. The CDR3: CASSEEEGNGEKLFF. As DNA, the CDR3 is TGTGCCAGCAGTGAAGAGGAGGGGAATGGGGAAAAACTGTTTTTT.